This T cell receptor (beta chain) was sequenced for a study of T cell repertoires in cytomegalovirus infection. The wider study: Signatures in public TCR beta sequences pointed to both CMV infection and matching HLA type.

Germline V CDR1 and CDR2: SGHTA, FQGTGA. This CDR3 has 15 residues. V was trimmed by 6 bases and J by 0 bases, leaving 12 bases between them. TCRdb redid the calling of the reads with MiXCR, one entry per CDR3 protein. This sample has approximately 500,000 distinct CDR3 sequences; about 15% occur once, and the top ten carry under 30%. This clonotype occurred many times. Sequencing was carried out using CD8+ T cells from PBMCs. The sequence came from a human donor in good health (CMV status not recorded). Some clones in this sample may be carry-over from other donors' samples. The chain links TRBV7-3 to TRBJ2-1; D unclear. In DNA, the CDR3 is TGTGCCAGCAGACAACCAGCGAGCTCCTACAATGAGCAGTTCTTC. Its protein is CASRQPASSYNEQFF.